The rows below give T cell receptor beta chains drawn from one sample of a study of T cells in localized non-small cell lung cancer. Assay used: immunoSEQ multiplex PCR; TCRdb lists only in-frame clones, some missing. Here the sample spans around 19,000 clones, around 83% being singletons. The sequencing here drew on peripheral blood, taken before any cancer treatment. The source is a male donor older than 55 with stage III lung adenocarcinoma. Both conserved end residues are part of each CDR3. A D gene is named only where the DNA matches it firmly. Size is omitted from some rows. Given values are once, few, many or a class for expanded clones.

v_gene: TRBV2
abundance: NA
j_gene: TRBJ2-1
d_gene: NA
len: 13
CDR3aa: CASTGTTNNEQFF
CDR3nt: TGTGCCAGCACCGGAACCACCAACAATGAGCAGTTCTTC

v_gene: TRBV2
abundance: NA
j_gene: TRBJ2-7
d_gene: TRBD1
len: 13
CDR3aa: CASSRDRGHEQYF
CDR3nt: TGTGCCAGCAGCCGGGACAGGGGACACGAGCAGTACTTC

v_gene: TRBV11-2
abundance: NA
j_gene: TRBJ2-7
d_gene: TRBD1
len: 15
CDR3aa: CASSLDRVGDYEQYF
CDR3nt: TGTGCCAGCAGCCTCGACAGGGTTGGGGACTACGAGCAGTACTTC

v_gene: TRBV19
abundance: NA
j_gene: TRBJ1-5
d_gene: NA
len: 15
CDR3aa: CASSIEWDNYQPQHF
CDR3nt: TGTGCCAGTAGTATAGAGTGGGACAACTATCAGCCCCAGCATTTT

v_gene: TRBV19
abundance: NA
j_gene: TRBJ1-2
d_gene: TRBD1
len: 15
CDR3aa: CASSQNPGQSYGYTF
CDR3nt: TGTGCCAGTAGTCAAAACCCGGGACAGTCCTATGGCTACACCTTC

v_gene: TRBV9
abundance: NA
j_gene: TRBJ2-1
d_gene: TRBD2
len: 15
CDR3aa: CASSALAGGYNEQFF
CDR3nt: TGTGCCAGCAGCGCGCTAGCGGGGGGGTACAATGAGCAGTTCTTC

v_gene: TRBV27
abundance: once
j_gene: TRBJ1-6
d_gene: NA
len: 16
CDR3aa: CASRLNRALFNSPLHF
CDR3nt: TGTGCCAGCCGTCTAAACCGGGCCCTGTTTAATTCACCCCTCCACTTT

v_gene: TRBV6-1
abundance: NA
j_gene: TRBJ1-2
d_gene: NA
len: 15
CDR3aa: CASSEGGMLTYGYTF
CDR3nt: TGTGCCAGCAGTGAGGGCGGAATGTTAACCTATGGCTACACCTTC

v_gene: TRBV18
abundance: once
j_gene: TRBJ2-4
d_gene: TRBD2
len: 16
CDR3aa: CASSPTSGGAKNIQYF
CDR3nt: TGTGCCAGCTCCCCGACTAGCGGGGGTGCCAAAAACATTCAGTACTTC

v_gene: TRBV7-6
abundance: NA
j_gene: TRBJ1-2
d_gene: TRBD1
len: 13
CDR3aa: CASSLGQGHGYTF
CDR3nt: TGTGCCAGCAGCTTGGGACAGGGGCATGGCTACACCTTC

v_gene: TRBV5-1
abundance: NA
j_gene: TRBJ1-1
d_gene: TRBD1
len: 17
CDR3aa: CASSLGTMTGGRTEAFF
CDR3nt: TGCGCCAGCAGCTTGGGAACGATGACAGGGGGCCGAACTGAAGCTTTCTTT

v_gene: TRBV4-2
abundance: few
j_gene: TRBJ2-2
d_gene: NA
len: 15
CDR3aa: CASSQELGGTGELFF
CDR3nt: TGTGCCAGCAGCCAAGAATTGGGGGGCACCGGGGAGCTGTTTTTT

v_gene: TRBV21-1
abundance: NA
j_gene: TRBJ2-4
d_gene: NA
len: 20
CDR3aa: CASSKVRQRIEELAKNIQYF
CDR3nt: TGTGCCAGCAGCAAAGTGCGACAGCGGATAGAAGAATTAGCCAAAAACATTCAGTACTTC

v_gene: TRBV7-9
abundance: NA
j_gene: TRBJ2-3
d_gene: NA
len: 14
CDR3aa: CASSIQLVTDTQYF
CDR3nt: TGTGCCAGCAGCATACAGCTCGTCACAGATACGCAGTATTTT

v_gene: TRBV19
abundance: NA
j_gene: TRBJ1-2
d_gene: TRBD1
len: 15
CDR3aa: CASSIRDRVAGGYTF
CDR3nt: TGTGCCAGTAGTATACGGGACAGGGTAGCCGGTGGCTACACCTTC

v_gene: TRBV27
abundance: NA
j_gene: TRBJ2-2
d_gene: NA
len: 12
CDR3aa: CASRTGSGELFF
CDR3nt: TGTGCCAGCAGAACGGGGTCCGGGGAGCTGTTTTTT

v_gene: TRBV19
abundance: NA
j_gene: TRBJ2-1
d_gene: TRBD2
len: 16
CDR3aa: CASRVGSSGGYNEQFF
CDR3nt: TGTGCCAGTAGGGTCGGTTCTAGCGGGGGGTACAATGAGCAGTTCTTC

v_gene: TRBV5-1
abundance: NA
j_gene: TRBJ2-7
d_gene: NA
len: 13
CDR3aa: CASSLDTNYEQYF
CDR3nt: TGCGCCAGCAGCTTGGACACAAATTACGAGCAGTACTTC

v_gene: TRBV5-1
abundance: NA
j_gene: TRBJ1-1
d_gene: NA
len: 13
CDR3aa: CASSRAMDTEAFF
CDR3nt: TGCGCCAGCAGCCGCGCCATGGACACTGAAGCTTTCTTT

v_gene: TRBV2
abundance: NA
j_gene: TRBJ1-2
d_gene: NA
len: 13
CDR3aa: CASTRTTDYGYTF
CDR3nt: TGTGCCAGCACTCGGACGACGGACTATGGCTACACCTTC

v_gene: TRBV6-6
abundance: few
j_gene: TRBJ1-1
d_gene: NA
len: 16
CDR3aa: CASSSRPGGMNTEAFF
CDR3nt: TGTGCCAGCAGTTCCCGCCCGGGGGGGATGAACACTGAAGCTTTCTTT

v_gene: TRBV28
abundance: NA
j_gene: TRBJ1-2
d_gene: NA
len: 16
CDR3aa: CASTSWEGGANYGYTF
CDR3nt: TGTGCCAGCACCTCATGGGAGGGGGGAGCTAACTATGGCTACACCTTC

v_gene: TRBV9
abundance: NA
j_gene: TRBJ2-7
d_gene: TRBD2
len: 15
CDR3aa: CASSVSSGGKDEQYF
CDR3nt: TGTGCCAGCAGCGTATCTAGCGGGGGGAAGGACGAGCAGTACTTC

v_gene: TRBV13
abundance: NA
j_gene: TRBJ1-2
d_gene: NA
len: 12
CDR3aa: CASSLRDYGYTF
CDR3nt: TGTGCCAGCAGCTTAAGGGACTATGGCTACACCTTC